These T cell receptor beta chains were read from a single sample in a study of blood T cell repertoires in COVID-19. Clones were sequenced by immunoSEQ multiplex PCR, and TCRdb holds only the in-frame ones, with some missing. The sample carries 220,000 or so clones, about 83% recorded once. Material: PBMCs or T cells enriched from blood (not recorded which). Receptors originate from a woman in her thirties or forties who had recovered from COVID-19. The CDR3 runs from the conserved cysteine through the conserved F or W. The D gene is left open where the match is weak. Only part of the rows carry a size: once, few, many, or a class if the clone is expanded.

size | J | V | D | CDR3 | DNA
once | TRBJ1-1 | TRBV27 | . | CASMDPGMNTEAFF | TGTGCCAGCATGGACCCGGGGATGAACACTGAAGCTTTCTTT
. | TRBJ1-1 | TRBV7-3 | TRBD1 | CASSSPDRGQFVAFF | TGTGCCAGCAGCTCCCCGGACAGGGGGCAGTTCGTAGCTTTCTTT
. | TRBJ2-5 | TRBV6-5 | TRBD2 | CASSHTSGTFWTQYF | TGTGCCAGCAGCCATACTAGCGGGACGTTCTGGACCCAGTACTTC
. | TRBJ2-2 | TRBV9 | . | CASSFQSSYTGELFF | TGTGCCAGCAGCTTTCAGTCAAGTTATACCGGGGAGCTGTTTTTT
many | TRBJ2-1 | TRBV4-1 | TRBD2 | CASSSGTSDYTYEQFF | TGCGCCAGCAGCAGCGGGACTAGCGACTATACATATGAGCAGTTCTTC
. | TRBJ2-3 | TRBV27 | . | CASSLGTQIPQYF | TGTGCCAGCAGTTTGGGGACTCAGATACCGCAGTATTTT
. | TRBJ1-2 | TRBV5-4 | . | CASSLAGTPGYGYTF | TGTGCCAGCAGCTTGGCCGGCACTCCGGGCTATGGCTACACCTTC
. | TRBJ2-1 | TRBV7-2 | . | CASSQGGHNEQFF | TGTGCCAGCAGCCAGGGGGGTCACAATGAGCAGTTCTTC
. | TRBJ1-5 | TRBV15 | . | CATSRVPQEGNQPQHF | TGTGCCACCAGCAGAGTCCCTCAGGAAGGCAATCAGCCCCAGCATTTT
few | TRBJ2-2 | TRBV9 | TRBD1 | CASRRQGDRTGELFF | TGTGCCAGCAGGCGACAGGGGGATCGCACCGGGGAGCTGTTTTTT
. | TRBJ2-5 | TRBV27 | TRBD1 | CASSPPGTGVETQYF | TGTGCCAGCAGTCCACCGGGGACAGGGGTAGAGACCCAGTACTTC
once | TRBJ1-2 | TRBV28 | . | CASSPTKAGEIGYTF | TGTGCCAGCAGCCCCACCAAGGCAGGGGAGATTGGCTACACCTTC
. | TRBJ1-1 | TRBV28 | TRBD1 | CASSSPRDSPFEAFF | TGTGCCAGCAGTTCACCCCGGGACAGCCCTTTTGAAGCTTTCTTT
. | TRBJ1-5 | TRBV27 | TRBD1 | CASRSRGTGVQPQHF | TGTGCCAGCAGGAGCCGGGGGACAGGGGTTCAGCCCCAGCATTTT
. | TRBJ2-1 | TRBV11-2 | TRBD2 | CASSLLAGSSYNEQFF | TGTGCCAGCAGCTTACTAGCGGGGTCCTCCTACAATGAGCAGTTCTTC
. | TRBJ1-1 | TRBV2 | . | CASLTFSTEAFF | TGTGCCAGCCTGACTTTTTCCACTGAAGCTTTCTTT
. | TRBJ2-5 | TRBV19 | TRBD2 | CASSSAGLAGVGRETQYF | TGTGCCAGTAGTTCCGCGGGCCTAGCGGGAGTTGGGCGAGAGACCCAGTACTTC
. | TRBJ2-3 | TRBV7-2 | . | CASSSRASTSTDTQYF | TGTGCCAGCAGCTCCCGAGCGAGTACTAGCACAGATACGCAGTATTTT
. | TRBJ1-4 | TRBV5-4 | . | CASSLPGGNEKLFF | TGTGCCAGCAGCTTGCCTGGGGGCAATGAAAAACTGTTTTTT
. | TRBJ1-2 | TRBV7-2 | . | CASSSPKDRFYGYTF | TGTGCCAGCAGCTCCCCCAAGGACAGATTTTATGGCTACACCTTC
. | TRBJ1-2 | TRBV18 | TRBD1 | CASSPRTTGENNYGYTF | TGTGCCAGCTCACCACGTACAACAGGGGAAAATAACTATGGCTACACCTTC
. | TRBJ1-2 | TRBV30 | . | CAWSVEHNGYTF | TGTGCCTGGAGTGTAGAACACAATGGCTACACCTTC
. | TRBJ1-4 | TRBV11-3 | . | CASSLGLPWREKLFF | TGTGCCAGCAGCTTAGGTCTTCCGTGGCGGGAAAAACTGTTTTTT
. | TRBJ1-6 | TRBV7-2 | . | CASRTVDSPLHF | TGTGCCAGCCGGACAGTTGATTCACCCCTCCACTTT
. | TRBJ2-4 | TRBV4-2 | . | CASSQDPPPNQNIQYF | TGTGCCAGCAGCCAAGACCCCCCTCCTAATCAAAACATTCAGTACTTC
. | TRBJ2-7 | TRBV7-3 | . | CASSSYSGYF | TGTGCCAGCAGCTCCTACTCGGGGTACTTC
once | TRBJ2-2 | TRBV11-1 | . | CASRSRGTGELFF | TGTGCCAGCAGGTCCCGAGGGACCGGGGAGCTGTTTTTT
. | TRBJ1-6 | TRBV9 | . | CASSVEDSPSSPLHF | TGTGCCAGCAGCGTAGAAGACAGCCCTTCTTCACCCCTCCACTTT
. | TRBJ1-1 | TRBV10-3 | . | CAIRGESNTEAFF | TGTGCCATCAGGGGAGAGTCGAACACTGAAGCTTTCTTT
. | TRBJ1-1 | TRBV5-1 | TRBD1 | CASSTGTANTEAFF | TGCGCCAGCAGCACCGGGACAGCGAACACTGAAGCTTTCTTT
. | TRBJ2-7 | TRBV30 | . | CAWSVGHRYEQYF | TGTGCCTGGAGTGTAGGACACCGCTACGAGCAGTACTTC
. | TRBJ2-5 | TRBV5-1 | . | CASSFKQETQYF | TGCGCCAGCAGCTTCAAACAAGAGACCCAGTACTTC
. | TRBJ1-2 | TRBV3-1/TRBV3-2 | . | CASSQSTGRGYGYTF | TGTGCCAGCAGCCAATCTACAGGGCGAGGGTATGGCTACACCTTC
. | TRBJ1-1 | TRBV7-2 | TRBD1 | CASSLGDRRNTEAFF | TGTGCCAGCAGCCTTGGGGACAGGAGGAACACTGAAGCTTTCTTT
. | TRBJ1-2 | TRBV7-8 | . | CASSSIRGPLGGYTF | TGTGCCAGCAGCAGCATCAGGGGTCCCTTAGGGGGCTACACCTTC
. | TRBJ2-1 | TRBV5-1 | . | CASRSVVNEQFF | TGCGCCAGCAGGTCCGTCGTCAATGAGCAGTTCTTC
. | TRBJ1-1 | TRBV27 | . | CASSFLGGLNTEAFF | TGTGCCAGCAGTTTCTTAGGGGGACTGAACACTGAAGCTTTCTTT
few | TRBJ1-2 | TRBV30 | TRBD1 | CASVGQTGVGYTF | TGTGCCTCTGTGGGTCAGACAGGGGTTGGCTACACCTTC
. | TRBJ2-3 | TRBV9 | TRBD2 | CASSLGLADLTDTQYF | TGTGCCAGCAGCTTAGGACTAGCGGACCTCACAGATACGCAGTATTTT
. | TRBJ1-5 | TRBV2 | TRBD1 | CASSSTGGAGNQPQHF | TGTGCCAGCAGTTCTACAGGGGGCGCGGGCAATCAGCCCCAGCATTTT
. | TRBJ2-3 | TRBV21-1 | . | CASSKAASGSTTDTQYF | TGTGCCAGCAGCAAAGCGGCTAGCGGGAGCACCACAGATACGCAGTATTTT
once | TRBJ1-6 | TRBV9 | TRBD1 | CASSNAYRGRGSPLHF | TGTGCCAGCAGCAATGCCTACAGGGGAAGGGGTTCACCCCTCCACTTT